This note documents a single T cell receptor (beta chain) sequence. Amplification used 60 Vbeta primers and 13 Jbeta primers. Produced via immunoSEQ multiplex PCR; TCRdb's table is partial and in-frame only. The table lists some 180,000 clones, more than 70% of them singletons. The entry originates in a study of cytomegalovirus exposure and HLA in healthy donors. This CDR3 has 15 residues. V shed 1 base and J 5 bases; nucleotides not matched to a gene: 6. CDR1 and CDR2 from the germline V gene are MGHRA and YSYEKL. Sequenced input: PBMCs. The V call is TRBV4-1, the J call TRBJ2-7, with 9 positions matching TRBD1. This sequence originates from a man in his forties in good health and CMV-seropositive. This CDR3 is CASSQAPTGGNEQYF. The CDR3 DNA sequence: TGCGCCAGCAGCCAAGCCCCCACAGGGGGCAACGAGCAGTACTTC.